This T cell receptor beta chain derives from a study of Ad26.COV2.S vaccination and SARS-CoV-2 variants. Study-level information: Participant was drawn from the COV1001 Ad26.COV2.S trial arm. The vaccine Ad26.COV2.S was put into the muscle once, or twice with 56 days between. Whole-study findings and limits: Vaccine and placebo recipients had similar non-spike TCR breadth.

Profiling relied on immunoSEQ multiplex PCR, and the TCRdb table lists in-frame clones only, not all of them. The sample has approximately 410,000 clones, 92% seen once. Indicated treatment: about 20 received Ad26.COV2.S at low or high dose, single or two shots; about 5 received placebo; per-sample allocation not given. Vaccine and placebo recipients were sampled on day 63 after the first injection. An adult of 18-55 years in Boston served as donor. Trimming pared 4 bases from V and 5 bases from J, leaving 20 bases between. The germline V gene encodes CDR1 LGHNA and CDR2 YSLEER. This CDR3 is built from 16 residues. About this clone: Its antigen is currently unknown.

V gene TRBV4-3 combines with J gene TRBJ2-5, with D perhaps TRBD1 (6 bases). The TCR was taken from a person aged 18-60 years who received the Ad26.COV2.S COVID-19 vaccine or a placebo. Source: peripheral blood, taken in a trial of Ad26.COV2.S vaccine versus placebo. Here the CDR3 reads CASSPGAGTIRETQYF. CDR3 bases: TGCGCCAGCAGCCCTGGAGCAGGGACAATTCGGGAGACCCAGTACTTC.